This T cell receptor beta chain was captured by sequencing in a study of T cell responses to AZD1222 COVID-19 vaccine. Turning to the study itself: Investigators merged groups given second doses at roughly 4 or roughly 12 weeks.

Notes on the study in general: Mostly white British, mostly female donors; authors suggested clonal diversity may be underestimated. It was only after the peak T cell response that any repertoires were sampled. Nearly half of spike-specific TCRs reportedly go after variant regions that carry no mutations.

The protocol was immunoSEQ multiplex PCR, while the TCRdb copy is restricted to in-frame clones and leaves out a portion. Here the sample spans 65,000 to 80,000 clones, 87% being singletons. V shed 2 bases, J shed 7 bases, and the junction held 5 bases outside the gene matches. The CDR3 spans 14 residues. The germline CDR1 and CDR2 sequences are MNHEY and SVGAGI. Comment on this clone: The antigen is undetermined.

V and J are TRBV6-5 and TRBJ2-7; 10 positions match TRBD1. The clonotype was recovered from an adult in good health. The input for sequencing was peripheral blood, taken on day 0 of AZD1222 vaccination. The CDR3 DNA sequence: TGTGCCAGCAGTTACCCCGGACAGGGGGATGAGCAGTACTTC. Protein: CASSYPGQGDEQYF.